Listed below are T cell receptor beta chains from one sample, sequenced in a study of OX40 agonist ivuxolimab in advanced cancers. Repertoires were generated with immunoSEQ multiplex PCR, while TCRdb's copy carries only in-frame clones and drops some. Of nearly 60,000 clones listed, approximately 88% were seen once; the top ten hold roughly 3%. Sequencing was performed on CD4+ or CD8+ T cells sorted from blood, taken in a trial of the OX40 agonist ivuxolimab. These receptors were obtained from an adult with an advanced solid tumor such as melanoma, head and neck, liver or kidney cancer. CDR3s include the opening cysteine and the closing phenylalanine or tryptophan. The D gene is left open where the match is weak. Size values are once, few and many counts, or a class for expanded clones, and some rows have none.

>TRBJ1-1|once|-|TRBV9
TGTGCCAGCAGCGCCGACCGGGGGGCCAGCACTGAAGCTTTCTTT
CASSADRGASTEAFF
>TRBJ2-5|-|TRBD1|TRBV6-1
TGTGCCAGCAGGACAGGGGGCCGAGAGACCCAGTACTTC
CASRTGGRETQYF
>TRBJ2-7|-|-|TRBV7-2
TGTGCCAGCAGCTTAAGACTAGATTACTACGAGCAGTACTTC
CASSLRLDYYEQYF
>TRBJ2-3|once|-|TRBV5-1
TGCGCCAGCAGCTTCGGGGATGCCACAGATACGCAGTATTTT
CASSFGDATDTQYF
>TRBJ2-1|-|-|TRBV4-3
TGCGCCAGCAGCCAAGAGGCCTATTCGGGTGAGCAGTTCTTC
CASSQEAYSGEQFF
>TRBJ2-7|-|-|TRBV5-6
TGTGCCAGCAGCTTAGGTCCCTCGGGCTCCTACGAGCAGTACTTC
CASSLGPSGSYEQYF
>TRBJ2-6|-|-|TRBV5-4
TGTGCCAGCAGCGGGTTGTCTGGGGCCAACGTCCTGACTTTC
CASSGLSGANVLTF
>TRBJ2-3|-|-|TRBV29-1
TGCAGCGTTGAAGTTGGTTGGGGTCGCACAGATACGCAGTATTTT
CSVEVGWGRTDTQYF
>TRBJ2-5|-|-|TRBV20-1
TGCAGTGCAGTCCCCCAAGAGACCCAGTACTTC
CSAVPQETQYF
>TRBJ1-6|-|TRBD1|TRBV6-5
TGTGCCAGCAGTAGAGGGGACAGGGGGACGACACCCCTCCACTTT
CASSRGDRGTTPLHF
>TRBJ2-7|-|TRBD1|TRBV6-5
TGTGCCAGCAGTAGCACGGGACAGGGCTCCTACGAGCAGTACTTC
CASSSTGQGSYEQYF
>TRBJ1-4|once|-|TRBV5-1
TGCGCCAGCAGCTTGGATCAGGGCTACGGAAAACTGTTTTTT
CASSLDQGYGKLFF
>TRBJ2-1|-|TRBD2|TRBV7-9
TGTGCCAGCACCGCCGGGACTAGCGGGAGTGATGAGCAGTTCTTC
CASTAGTSGSDEQFF
>TRBJ2-7|-|-|TRBV21-1
TGTGCCAGCAGCAAAGAACGGACTAGCGGGGAGGGGGTTTGGTCCTACGAGCAGTACTTC
CASSKERTSGEGVWSYEQYF
>TRBJ1-4|-|-|TRBV7-9
TGTGCCAGCAGCCACGCCCGGCCCCCCGGGGGGGGTGAAAAACTGTTTTTT
CASSHARPPGGGEKLFF
>TRBJ2-5|-|-|TRBV15
TGTGCCACCAGCAATCGGCGGGGGCCCCCAGAGACCCAGTACTTC
CATSNRRGPPETQYF
>TRBJ2-2|-|TRBD2|TRBV4-1
TGCGCCAGCAGCCGTAGCGGGAGGGACACCGGGGAGCTGTTTTTT
CASSRSGRDTGELFF
>TRBJ2-7|once|TRBD2|TRBV19
TGTGCCAGTAGTATTCTAGCGGGAGGACTTTACGAGCAGTACTTC
CASSILAGGLYEQYF
>TRBJ1-1|-|-|TRBV6-1
TGTGCCAGCAGTGAAGTTGTGAAGGACACTGAAGCTTTCTTT
CASSEVVKDTEAFF
>TRBJ2-7|-|-|TRBV6-5
TGTGCCAGCAGTACGACAGCTTACGAGCAGTACTTC
CASSTTAYEQYF
>TRBJ1-1|-|-|TRBV7-9
TGTGCCAGCAGCTTAGATCGGGGAGAAGCTTTCTTT
CASSLDRGEAFF
>TRBJ2-1|-|TRBD2|TRBV7-3
TGTGCCAGCAGCACCATATACAGCGGGAGCGTGAATGAGCAGTTCTTC
CASSTIYSGSVNEQFF
>TRBJ2-5|-|-|TRBV5-6
TGTGCCAGCAGCTCATACTCGCCGGGGGAGACCCAGTACTTC
CASSSYSPGETQYF
>TRBJ2-2|-|-|TRBV19
TGTGCCAGTAGTATTCCCGGGGAGCTGTTTTTT
CASSIPGELFF
>TRBJ1-2|-|TRBD1|TRBV5-1
TGCGCCAGCAGCCGGGACAGGGATAGCTACACCTTC
CASSRDRDSYTF
>TRBJ2-7|-|TRBD1|TRBV10-3
TGTGCCATCAGAGGGGGGACAGGGGGCACCTACGAGCAGTACTTC
CAIRGGTGGTYEQYF
>TRBJ1-1|-|-|TRBV5-1
TGCGCCAGCAGCTTGGCCTGGAGGGAAACTGAAGCTTTCTTT
CASSLAWRETEAFF
>TRBJ1-4|-|TRBD1|TRBV6-1
TGTGCCAGCAGTACCGGGACAGAGTTTGAAAAACTGTTTTTT
CASSTGTEFEKLFF
>TRBJ2-1|few|-|TRBV9
TGTGCCAGCAGCGTAGTTGGAGCGGCTCGGCCCGGTGAGCAGTTCTTC
CASSVVGAARPGEQFF
>TRBJ2-1|-|-|TRBV27
TGTGCCAGCAGTCCCTGGACGCTTGGGGAGCAGTTCTTC
CASSPWTLGEQFF
>TRBJ2-7|few|TRBD2|TRBV28
TGTGCCAGCAGTTCCCCCCTACTAGCGGGGGCGTACTTC
CASSSPLLAGAYF
>TRBJ1-3|once|-|TRBV4-3
TGCGCCAGCAGCCAAGCAGTACAGGGTTTTGGTGGAAACACCATATATTTT
CASSQAVQGFGGNTIYF
>TRBJ1-6|-|-|TRBV30
TGTGCCTGGAGGGCAGGGAGCTCCTATAATTCACCCCTCCACTTT
CAWRAGSSYNSPLHF
>TRBJ2-7|-|-|TRBV5-6
TGTGCCAGCAGCTTGGGGGGCAGGGGTTCTTCCGAGCAGTACTTC
CASSLGGRGSSEQYF
>TRBJ1-1|-|-|TRBV6-5
TGTGCCAGCAGTAGGGGGAGCACTGAAGCTTTCTTT
CASSRGSTEAFF
>TRBJ2-7|once|-|TRBV18
TGTGCCAGCTCACCGAGCACCTACGAGCAGTACTTC
CASSPSTYEQYF
>TRBJ1-2|-|TRBD1|TRBV7-2
TGTGCCAGCAGGCGGACAGGGGATTATGGCTACACCTTC
CASRRTGDYGYTF
>TRBJ2-3|-|-|TRBV13
TGTGCCAGCAGCTCCGCCCGTGACACAGATACGCAGTATTTT
CASSSARDTDTQYF
>TRBJ1-1|-|TRBD1|TRBV7-3
TGTGCCAGCAGGTTAACAGGGGATACTGAAGCTTTCTTT
CASRLTGDTEAFF
>TRBJ2-2|-|TRBD2|TRBV5-4
TGTGCCAGCAGCTTGACGCTAGCGGTAAACACCGGGGAGCTGTTTTTT
CASSLTLAVNTGELFF
>TRBJ1-2|-|-|TRBV6-4
TGTGCCAGCAGTGTCGGGCCCAACGGTGGCTACACCTTC
CASSVGPNGGYTF
>TRBJ2-5|-|-|TRBV11-2
TGTGCCAGCACCCTCGGCGCGTCCGGGTGGGAGACCCAGTACTTC
CASTLGASGWETQYF
>TRBJ2-3|-|-|TRBV19
TGTGCCAGTAGTATTGGCCCAAGCACAGATACGCAGTATTTT
CASSIGPSTDTQYF
>TRBJ2-1|once|TRBD1|TRBV10-3
TGTGCCATCAGTGAGTCCGACAGGGATGAGCAGTTCTTC
CAISESDRDEQFF
>TRBJ1-5|-|-|TRBV28
TGTGCCAGCAGACTAACAGGGATGGGCCAGCCCCAGCATTTT
CASRLTGMGQPQHF
>TRBJ1-1|few|TRBD1|TRBV2
TGTGCCACCGGGAACAGGGGGAACATGGAAGCTTTCTTT
CATGNRGNMEAFF
>TRBJ2-7|-|-|TRBV14
TGTGCCAGTTCCAGACCGGGGCCCATCTCCTACGAGCAGTACTTC
CASSRPGPISYEQYF
>TRBJ2-1|-|-|TRBV7-2
TGTGCCAGCAGCTTACGGGAAGGGGGTCTTGAGCAGTTCTTC
CASSLREGGLEQFF
>TRBJ1-4|-|-|TRBV7-2
TGTGCCAGCAGTCAGCAGCTTAATGAAAAACTGTTTTTT
CASSQQLNEKLFF
>TRBJ1-5|-|-|TRBV30
TGTGCCTGGTCCTTCCCAGGACAGCCCCAGCATTTT
CAWSFPGQPQHF
>TRBJ1-3|-|-|TRBV9
TGTGCCAGCAGCCCGACAGGTACGGCTGGAAACACCATATATTTT
CASSPTGTAGNTIYF
>TRBJ1-1|-|-|TRBV6-5
TGTGCCAGCAGCTTCGCCGACAGTCCCGAAGCTTTCTTT
CASSFADSPEAFF
>TRBJ2-3|-|-|TRBV9
TGTGCCAGCAGCGTAGATGGCAGGGCGACAGATACGCAGTATTTT
CASSVDGRATDTQYF